The entry below describes one T cell receptor beta chain. Repertoires were generated with immunoSEQ multiplex PCR, while TCRdb's copy carries only in-frame clones and drops some. In the table there are 60,000 to 70,000 clones, 89% of which are singletons. These data are taken from a study of graft-versus-host responses after intestinal transplantation. About the research overall: Anti-thymocyte globulin was used for induction in all recipients, who then took tacrolimus and steroids for approximately 3 years.

The CDR3 is 13 residues long. V dropped 6 bases and J dropped 6 bases, with 15 bases sitting between them. The germline gives CDR1 SQVTM, CDR2 ANQGSEA. Processing released intraepithelial and lamina propria lymphocytes from the graft tissue. The receptor comes from a human patient who received an intestinal transplant, so some T cells may come from the graft donor. V gene TRBV29-1 combines with J gene TRBJ1-5; TRBD1 might be the D (5 bases). The source was ileum tissue, collected around 350 days after transplant. The CDR3 nucleotides are TGCAGCGTAAGTGGGGGGGGTAGTCAGCCCCAGCATTTT. Its protein is CSVSGGGSQPQHF.